This T cell receptor beta chain was sequenced for a study of T cells in Graves' hyperthyroidism and ophthalmopathy. The V gene's germline CDR1 is DFQATT and CDR2 SNEGSKA (reference sequence). V lost 8 bases and J 3 bases, leaving 19 bases between the germline ends. The CDR3 runs to 14 residues. Amplified regions were TCR beta CDR3 sequences from RNA transcripts. The study used the HTBI primer set for a first-round RT-PCR of the TCR CDR3. MiXCR, run by TCRdb on the multiplex PCR reads, gives a single entry per CDR3 protein. The profile shows about 420,000 distinct CDR3 sequences, approximately 14% of them singletons. This clonotype was detected many times.

This receptor was taken from a woman aged 18-30 years with Graves' hyperthyroidism. The V gene is TRBV20-1, the J gene TRBJ1-1, with D possibly matching TRBD1 (6 bases). Input material: blood. CDR3 DNA sequence: TGCAGTCCAGCGGGGGCTTTGACTGACACTGAAGCTTTCTTT. It codes for CSPAGALTDTEAFF.